Listed here are 18 T cell receptor beta chains from one sample, sequenced in a study of vaccination and CD4 T cells after COVID-19. Sequencing of cultured CD4+ T cell DNA used the Oncomine TCR Beta short-read assay. MiXCR, run by TCRdb on the PCR reads, gives a single entry per CDR3 protein. The profile shows around 5,000 distinct CDR3 sequences, approximately 49% of them singletons. No antigens are known for them. Treatment: roughly ten-day PBMC culture with coronavirus spike peptide pools or control peptides (ViraFEST assay). The specimen sequenced was CD4+ T cells from blood, cultured in vitro. The source of these receptors is a human donor who had recovered from COVID-19.

This clonotype has only a few counts. The chain links TRBV30 to TRBJ2-2; D remains unclear. The CDR3 runs to 11 residues. Between the trimmed V and J ends, which lost 3 bases and 5 bases, there was a span of 4 bases. Germline assignment: CDR1 GTSNPN and CDR2 SVGIG (reference sequence). The CDR3: CAWRGTGELFF. Here the CDR3 DNA reads TGTGCCTGGAGGGGAACCGGGGAGCTGTTTTTT.

The chain combines TRBV5-1 with TRBJ1-1; TRBD1 matches at 8 bases. J was trimmed by 3 bases and V by 0 bases; bases with no gene match: 7. CDR3 size: 16 residues. Per the germline V gene, CDR1 is SGHRS and CDR2 is YFSETQ. This chain's CDR3 is CASSLGTGIGDTEAFF. Here the CDR3 DNA reads TGCGCCAGCAGCTTGGGGACAGGGATTGGAGACACTGAAGCTTTCTTT. The entire variable domain, with the rest obtained from reference TRBV5-1 and TRBJ1-1, is as follows: KAGVTQTPRYLIKTRGQQVTLSCSPISGHRSVSWYQQTPGQGLQFLFEYFSETQRNKGNFPGRFSGRQFSNSRSEMNVSTLELGDSALYLCASSLGTGIGDTEAFFGQGTRLTVV.

The chain uses TRBV11-3 and TRBJ2-5, with 9 positions matching TRBD1. V gave up 5 bases and J gave up 5 bases; unmatched junction bases: 9. The CDR3 has 15 amino acids. The germline CDR1 and CDR2 sequences are SGHNT and YENEEA. For the CDR3, the DNA is TGTGCCAGCAGCACAACTTCCGGGACAGGGGAGACCCAGTACTTC. It encodes CASSTTSGTGETQYF.

Note on this clonotype: The germline gene is not matched at one end of the junction; a read error may be the cause. This chain uses TRBV6-1 with TRBJ1-6; possible D gene TRBD1, 6 bases. The CDR3 extends over 14 amino acids. CDR1 is MNHNS, CDR2 SASEGT, per germline. DNA of the CDR3: TGTGCCAGCAATGAACAGGGTTTGGGCTCACCCCTCCACTTT. This sequence encodes CASNEQGLGSPLHF.

The rearrangement joins TRBV4-1 to TRBJ2-2; D is unresolved. This CDR3 comprises 16 residues. Germline V gene data show CDR1 as MGHRA and CDR2 as YSYEKL. V lost 6 bases and J 1 base, leaving 15 bases between the germline ends. CDR3 amino acids: CASRTQFSVNTGELFF. The CDR3 region has the DNA TGCGCCAGCAGAACTCAGTTTTCGGTGAACACCGGGGAGCTGTTTTTT.

For the CDR3, the DNA is TGCGCCAGCAGCCAGGTGCTAGCGGGGGGGCCAGATACGCAGTATTTT. Translation: CASSQVLAGGPDTQYF. The chain is built from TRBV4-1 and TRBJ2-3; TRBD2 agrees at 12 bases. CDR1 and CDR2 from the germline V gene are MGHRA and YSYEKL. The CDR3 length is 16 residues. V lost 3 bases, J lost 4 bases, and 5 bases stayed unmatched.

The sample holds a few counts of this clonotype. V gene TRBV12-3 or TRBV12-4 combines with J gene TRBJ2-6; D gene ambiguous. This CDR3 is 15 amino acids long. The V end was cut by 1 base, the J end by 4 bases, with 8 bases between. CDR3 sequence (DNA): TGTGCCAGCAGTTTAGGTCCTCAGGGGGCCAACGTCCTGACTTTC. It specifies CASSLGPQGANVLTF.

The genes are TRBV6-5 and TRBJ2-5; D remains ambiguous. The CDR3 consists of 17 residues. CDR1 and CDR2 from the germline V gene are MNHEY and SVGAGI. Trimming cost V 2 bases and J 0 bases, with 16 bases left between them. The CDR3 loop reads CASSYGPQASDQETQYF. DNA of the CDR3: TGTGCCAGCAGTTACGGGCCCCAGGCCTCTGACCAAGAGACCCAGTACTTC.

The V gene is TRBV18, the J gene TRBJ2-7, with 8 bases fitting TRBD1. Trimming cost V 4 bases and J 0 bases; bases outside gene matches: 2. CDR3 length: 14 residues. Germline V lookup: CDR1 KGHSH, CDR2 LQKENI. CDR3 in amino acids: CASSLQGASYEQYF. CDR3 coding DNA: TGTGCCAGCTCACTCCAGGGGGCCTCCTACGAGCAGTACTTC.

This clonotype has a handful of counts. This rearrangement joins TRBV7-2 to TRBJ1-1; TRBD1 might be the D (5 bases). Trimming shortened V by 5 bases and J by 0 bases, and 10 bases separated the two germline ends. This CDR3 contains 14 residues. CDR1 is SGHTA and CDR2 is FQGNSA in the germline V gene. The CDR3 reads CASSRGSVNTEAFF. DNA of the CDR3: TGTGCCAGCAGCAGGGGCTCGGTGAACACTGAAGCTTTCTTT.

The gene calls are TRBV12-3 or TRBV12-4 and TRBJ2-5; either TRBD1 or TRBD2 may supply D (6 bases each). This CDR3 comprises 14 residues. The ends were cut back, 6 bases at V and 2 bases at J, with 13 bases in the middle. CDR3 protein: CASSERGLQETQYF. The CDR3, as DNA: TGTGCCAGCAGCGAACGGGGGCTTCAAGAGACCCAGTACTTC.

V usage is TRBV7-9 and J usage is TRBJ1-1, with TRBD1 identical over 7 bases. Trimming took 6 bases from V and 3 from J; bases not matched to a gene: 7. CDR1 and CDR2 from the germline V gene are SEHNR and FQNEAQ (reference sequence). The CDR3 extends over 14 amino acids. CDR3 bases: TGTGCCAGCAGAAAGGGACAGTCGGACACTGAAGCTTTCTTT. It is translated as CASRKGQSDTEAFF.

In nucleotides, the CDR3 is TGTGCCAGCAGTGAATCCCGGACGGTGAACACTGAAGCTTTCTTT. This sequence encodes CASSESRTVNTEAFF. This chain uses TRBV25-1 with TRBJ1-1; D gene unclear. The length of the CDR3 is 15 residues. Trimming shortened V by 1 base and J by 0 bases, and 9 bases separated the two germline ends. Germline V gene sequence: CDR1 MGHDK, CDR2 SYGVNS.

The chain links TRBV7-9 to TRBJ2-5, with unresolved D. V shed 4 bases and J shed 5 bases, with 5 bases lying between them. CDR3 length equals 11 residues. Germline assignment: CDR1 SEHNR and CDR2 FQNEAQ (reference sequence). The CDR3 nucleotides read TGTGCCAGCAGCTCACGCGAGACCCAGTACTTC. Protein sequence: CASSSRETQYF. Full variable domain (missing parts from reference TRBV7-9 and TRBJ2-5): DTGVSQNPRHKITKRGQNVTFRCDPISEHNRLYWYRQTLGQGPEFLTYFQNEAQLEKSRLLSDRFSAERPKGSFSTLEIQRTEQGDSAMYLCASSSRETQYFGPGTRLLVL.

This clonotype has only a few counts. This chain uses TRBV6-4 with TRBJ1-1; D is ambiguous. The V end lost 2 bases, the J end lost 0 bases, and 4 bases lay between the germline ends. The germline gives CDR1 MRHNA, CDR2 SNTAGT. This CDR3 has 13 residues. CDR3 bases: TGTGCCAGCAGTGACCAAATGAACACTGAAGCTTTCTTT. Amino acid sequence: CASSDQMNTEAFF.

This rearrangement joins TRBV11-2 to TRBJ2-2; tentative D call: TRBD1 (6 bases). Looked up from germline, CDR1 is SGHAT and CDR2 is FQNNGV. The ends were cut back, 5 bases at V and 0 bases at J, with 13 bases in the middle. The CDR3 is 16 residues long. In nucleotides, the CDR3 is TGTGCCAGCAGCCGCCCCAGGGGTGCGAACACCGGGGAGCTGTTTTTT. Its translation: CASSRPRGANTGELFF.

In its sample, this clonotype was seen a few times. The rearrangement links TRBV20-1 to TRBJ2-1; D unresolved. Germline V lookup: CDR1 DFQATT, CDR2 SNEGSKA (reference sequence). This CDR3 comprises 11 residues. Trimming removed 1 base at V and 7 bases at J, with 5 bases between. The DNA for the CDR3 is TGCAGTGCTAGAGGGGCTAATGAGCAGTTCTTC. As protein: CSARGANEQFF.

The chain employs TRBV12-3 or TRBV12-4 and TRBJ2-1; D call uncertain. The CDR3 spans 14 residues. Deletions cut 5 bases from V and 3 bases from J, with 11 bases between. The CDR3 DNA is TGTGCCAGCAGTCCCGAGACACGCTACAATGAGCAGTTCTTC. Its protein product is CASSPETRYNEQFF.